This T cell receptor (beta chain) came from a study of cytomegalovirus exposure and HLA in healthy donors. As for the study in general: The 500 to 850 first-cohort repertoires and the 110 or so validation repertoires shared the same platform, a later analysis reported.

The germline CDR1 and CDR2 sequences are SGHVS and FQNEAQ. The CDR3 totals 15 residues. V dropped 2 bases and J dropped 0 bases, with 7 bases sitting between them. Assay: immunoSEQ multiplex PCR; the TCRdb copy retains only in-frame clones and omits some. The data show 95,000 to 120,000 clones, about 85% seen once. Donors were drawn from the approximately 120-subject validation cohort, separate from the approximately 680-subject first cohort. This clone has a single count. V usage is TRBV7-8 and J usage is TRBJ1-4, with a tentative D call TRBD1 (6 bases). The TCR comes from a woman between 18 and 29 years old in good health and CMV-seronegative. The sample comprised PBMCs. The CDR3 is CASSLRTATNEKLFF. In nucleotides, the CDR3 is TGTGCCAGCAGCTTAAGGACAGCAACTAATGAAAAACTGTTTTTT.